The source of this T cell receptor beta chain is a study of TIL therapy for anti-PD-1-resistant metastatic lung cancer. This was the immunoSEQ v3 assay. The method was immunoSEQ multiplex PCR; TCRdb's version includes in-frame clones alone and lacks a portion of them. The repertoire includes approximately 95,000 clones, less than 70% of them detected once, and 9.5% to 13% sits in the top ten. Deletions cut 6 bases from V and 5 bases from J, with 9 bases between. Germline loops: CDR1 MNHEY, CDR2 SVGAGI. CDR3 length equals 12 residues. Indicated time point: pre-treatment sample, taken before nivolumab and TIL therapy. Pleural nodules or supraclavicular lymph nodes made up most of the excised metastases sampled.

Source: tumor tissue, taken at baseline. The rearrangement links TRBV6-5 to TRBJ2-3; D gene ambiguous. This receptor was identified in a person between 25 and 80 years old with non-small cell lung cancer. In DNA, the CDR3 is TGTGCCAGCAGCCCGCGCCTAGATACGCAGTATTTT. Translated: CASSPRLDTQYF.